The T cell receptor beta chain under discussion was sequenced for a study of T cells in localized non-small cell lung cancer. Details on this clone: Antigen: not known. A read error may produce the germline difference seen at one junction end. This CDR3 is also generated by other DNA sequences in the sample.

The protocol was immunoSEQ multiplex PCR, while the TCRdb copy is restricted to in-frame clones and leaves out a portion. Here the sample spans 50,000 to 75,000 clones, about 90% being singletons. This CDR3 comprises 15 residues. Per germline, CDR1 SGHVS and CDR2 FNYEAQ. Overall study results and limits: Elevated circulating T cell density in blood was associated with longer overall survival. Heterogeneity is still possible, as just one tumor region was sequenced. Across samples, adjacent lung featured a median around 57 of the top 100 tumor clones. Uninvolved adjacent lung, not tumor, had the highest T cell clonality.

The source was peripheral blood, collected before any cancer treatment. This chain joins TRBV7-6 and TRBJ1-4; possible D gene TRBD1, 5 bases. The receptor's source is a man aged 40 to 70 with stage I squamous cell lung carcinoma. The DNA for the CDR3 is TGCGCCAGCAGCCCCGGGAGACAGACTAATGAAAAACTGTTTTTT. It translates to CASSPGRQTNEKLFF.